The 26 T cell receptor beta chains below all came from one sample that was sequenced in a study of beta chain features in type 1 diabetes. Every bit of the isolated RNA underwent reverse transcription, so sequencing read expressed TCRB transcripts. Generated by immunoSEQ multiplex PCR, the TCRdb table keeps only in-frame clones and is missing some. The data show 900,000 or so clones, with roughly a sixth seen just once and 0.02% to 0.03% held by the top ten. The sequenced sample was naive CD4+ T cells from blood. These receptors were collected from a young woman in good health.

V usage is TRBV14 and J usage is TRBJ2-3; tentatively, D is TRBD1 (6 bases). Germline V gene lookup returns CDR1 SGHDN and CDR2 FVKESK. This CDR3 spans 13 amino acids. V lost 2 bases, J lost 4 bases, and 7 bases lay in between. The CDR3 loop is CASSQQGPDTQYF. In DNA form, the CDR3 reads TGTGCCAGCAGCCAACAGGGGCCAGATACGCAGTATTTT.

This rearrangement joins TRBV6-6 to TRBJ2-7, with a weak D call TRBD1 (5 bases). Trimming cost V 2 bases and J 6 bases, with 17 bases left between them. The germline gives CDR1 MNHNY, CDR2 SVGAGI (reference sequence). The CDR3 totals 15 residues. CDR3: CASSYPSAQVSEQYF. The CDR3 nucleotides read TGTGCCAGCAGTTACCCTTCTGCACAGGTTTCCGAGCAGTACTTC.

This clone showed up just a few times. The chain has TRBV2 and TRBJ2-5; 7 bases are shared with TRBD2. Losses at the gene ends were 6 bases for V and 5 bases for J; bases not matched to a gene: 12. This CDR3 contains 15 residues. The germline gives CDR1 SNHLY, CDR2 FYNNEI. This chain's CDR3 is CASRGTGGSLETQYF. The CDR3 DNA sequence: TGTGCCAGCAGAGGGACCGGGGGGTCCTTGGAGACCCAGTACTTC.

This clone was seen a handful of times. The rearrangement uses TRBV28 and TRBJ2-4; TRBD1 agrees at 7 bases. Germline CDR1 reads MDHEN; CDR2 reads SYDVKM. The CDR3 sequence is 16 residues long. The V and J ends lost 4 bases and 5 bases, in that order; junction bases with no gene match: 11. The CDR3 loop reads CASSSFDRVTQNIQYF. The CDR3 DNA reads TGTGCCAGCAGTTCCTTCGACAGGGTAACACAAAACATTCAGTACTTC. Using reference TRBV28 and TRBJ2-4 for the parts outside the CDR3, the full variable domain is DVKVTQSSRYLVKRTGEKVFLECVQDMDHENMFWYRQDPGLGLRLIYFSYDVKMKEKGDIPEGYSVSREKKERFSLILESASTNQTSMYLCASSSFDRVTQNIQYFGAGTRLSVL.

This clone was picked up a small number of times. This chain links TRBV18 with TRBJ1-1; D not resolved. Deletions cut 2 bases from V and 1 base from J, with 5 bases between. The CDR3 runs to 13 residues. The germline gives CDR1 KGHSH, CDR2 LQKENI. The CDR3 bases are TGTGCCAGCTCACCAAACGAGAACACTGAAGCTTTCTTT. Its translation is CASSPNENTEAFF.

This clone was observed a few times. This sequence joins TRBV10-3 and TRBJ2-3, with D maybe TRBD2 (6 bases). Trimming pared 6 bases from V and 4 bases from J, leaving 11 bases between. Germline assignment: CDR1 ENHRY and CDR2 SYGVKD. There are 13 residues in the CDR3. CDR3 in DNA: TGTGCCATCAGGAGCGCTAGCGCAGATACGCAGTATTTT. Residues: CAIRSASADTQYF.

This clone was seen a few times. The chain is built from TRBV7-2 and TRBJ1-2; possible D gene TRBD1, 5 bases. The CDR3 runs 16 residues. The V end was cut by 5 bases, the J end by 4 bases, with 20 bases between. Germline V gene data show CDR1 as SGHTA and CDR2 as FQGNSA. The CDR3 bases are TGTGCCAGCAGCCCCCAGTCCGGCCAGGGTGGCTATGGCTACACCTTC. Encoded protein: CASSPQSGQGGYGYTF.

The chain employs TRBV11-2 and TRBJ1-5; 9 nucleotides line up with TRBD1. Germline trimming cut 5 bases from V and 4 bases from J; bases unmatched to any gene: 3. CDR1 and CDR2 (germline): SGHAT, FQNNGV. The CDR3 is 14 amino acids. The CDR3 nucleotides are TGTGCCAGCAGCCCCGGGACAGGGAATCAGCCCCAGCATTTT. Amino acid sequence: CASSPGTGNQPQHF.

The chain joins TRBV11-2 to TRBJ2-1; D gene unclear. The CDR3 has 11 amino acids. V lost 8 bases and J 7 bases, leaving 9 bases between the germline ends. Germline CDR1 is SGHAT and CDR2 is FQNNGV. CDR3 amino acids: CASGYGNEQFF. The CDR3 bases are TGTGCCAGCGGGTACGGTAATGAGCAGTTCTTC.

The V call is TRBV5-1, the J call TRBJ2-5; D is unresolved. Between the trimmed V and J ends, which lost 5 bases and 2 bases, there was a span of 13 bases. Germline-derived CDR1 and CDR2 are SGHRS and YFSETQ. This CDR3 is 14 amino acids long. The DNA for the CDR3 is TGCGCCAGCAGTCCCGGGCTCGAACAAGAGACCCAGTACTTC. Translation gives CASSPGLEQETQYF.

The CDR3 DNA sequence: TGTGCCAGCAGTGAAGGATATAACTATGGCTACACCTTC. This encodes CASSEGYNYGYTF. The chain employs TRBV2 and TRBJ1-2; D unresolved. CDR1 and CDR2 from the germline V gene are SNHLY and FYNNEI. This CDR3 is 13 amino acids long. Trimming removed 1 base from V and 1 base from J, with 4 bases in between.

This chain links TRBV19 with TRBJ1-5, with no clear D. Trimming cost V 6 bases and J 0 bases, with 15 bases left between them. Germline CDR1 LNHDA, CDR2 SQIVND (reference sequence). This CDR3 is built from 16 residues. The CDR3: CASSAGRIYSNQPQHF. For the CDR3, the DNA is TGTGCCAGTAGCGCGGGAAGGATCTATAGCAATCAGCCCCAGCATTTT.

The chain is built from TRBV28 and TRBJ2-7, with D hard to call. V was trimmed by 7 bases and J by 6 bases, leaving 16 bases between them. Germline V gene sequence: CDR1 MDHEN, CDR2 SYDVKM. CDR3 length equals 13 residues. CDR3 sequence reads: CASTPPSRIEQYF. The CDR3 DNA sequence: TGTGCCAGCACCCCGCCGAGTCGGATCGAGCAGTACTTC.

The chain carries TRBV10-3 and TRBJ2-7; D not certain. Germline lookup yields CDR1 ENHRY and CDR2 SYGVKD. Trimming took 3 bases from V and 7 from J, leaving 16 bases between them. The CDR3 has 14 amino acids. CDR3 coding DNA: TGTGCCATCAGTGATTACAGAGACGCTAGAGAGCAGTACTTC. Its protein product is CAISDYRDAREQYF.

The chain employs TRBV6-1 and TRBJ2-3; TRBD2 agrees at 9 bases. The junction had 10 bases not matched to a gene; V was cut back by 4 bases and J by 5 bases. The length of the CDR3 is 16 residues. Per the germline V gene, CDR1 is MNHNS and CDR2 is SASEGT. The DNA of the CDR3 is TGTGCCAGCAGTGGGGCGCGGGAGGGCCGGGGAGATACGCAGTATTTT. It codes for CASSGAREGRGDTQYF.

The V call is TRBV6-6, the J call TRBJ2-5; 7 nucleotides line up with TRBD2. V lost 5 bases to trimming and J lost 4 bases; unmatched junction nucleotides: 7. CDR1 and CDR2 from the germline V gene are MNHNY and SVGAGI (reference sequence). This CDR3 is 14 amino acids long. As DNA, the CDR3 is TGTGCCAGCAGTCTAGGGAGGGCCAGAGAGACCCAGTACTTC. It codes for CASSLGRARETQYF.

The CDR3 protein is CASSISGRAQFF. CDR3 DNA sequence: TGTGCCAGCAGCATTAGCGGGAGGGCTCAGTTCTTC. The V call is TRBV7-2, the J call TRBJ2-1; 11 positions agree with TRBD2. The CDR3 has 12 residues. V lost 5 bases and J lost 13; bases outside the gene matches: 4. CDR1 is SGHTA and CDR2 is FQGNSA in the germline V gene.

CDR3 sequence: CASTPQVSYEQYF. CDR3 coding DNA: TGTGCCAGCACTCCCCAGGTCTCCTACGAGCAGTACTTC. This rearrangement joins TRBV28 to TRBJ2-7; D gene uncertain. The length of the CDR3 is 13 residues. The V gene's germline CDR1 is MDHEN and CDR2 SYDVKM. Trimming stripped 7 bases from V and 0 bases from J, with 10 bases between.

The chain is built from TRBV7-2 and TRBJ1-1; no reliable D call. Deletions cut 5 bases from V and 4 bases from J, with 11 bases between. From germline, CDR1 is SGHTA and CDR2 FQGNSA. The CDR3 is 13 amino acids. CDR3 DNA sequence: TGTGCCAGCAGCCAAGGTCGGGGCACTGAAGCTTTCTTT. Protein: CASSQGRGTEAFF.

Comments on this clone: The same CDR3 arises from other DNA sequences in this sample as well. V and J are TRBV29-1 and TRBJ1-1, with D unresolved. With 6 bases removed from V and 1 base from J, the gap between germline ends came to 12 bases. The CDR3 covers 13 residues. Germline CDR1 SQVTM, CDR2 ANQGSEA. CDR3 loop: CSVASNWNTEAFF. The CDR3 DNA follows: TGCAGCGTGGCAAGTAATTGGAACACTGAAGCTTTCTTT.

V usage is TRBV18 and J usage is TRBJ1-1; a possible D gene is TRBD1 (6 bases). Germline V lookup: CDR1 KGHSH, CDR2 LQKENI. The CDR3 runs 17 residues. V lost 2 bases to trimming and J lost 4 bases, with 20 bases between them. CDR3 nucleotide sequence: TGTGCCAGCTCACCAACGGGCGGGAACCTCAGGGGCACTGAAGCTTTCTTT. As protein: CASSPTGGNLRGTEAFF.

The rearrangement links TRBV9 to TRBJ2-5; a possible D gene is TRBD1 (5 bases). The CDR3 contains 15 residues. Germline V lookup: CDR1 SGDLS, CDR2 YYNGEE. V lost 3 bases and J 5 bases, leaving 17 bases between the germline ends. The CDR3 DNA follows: TGTGCCAGCAGCGCCAACCCTGCAGGGCCGGAGACCCAGTACTTC. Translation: CASSANPAGPETQYF.

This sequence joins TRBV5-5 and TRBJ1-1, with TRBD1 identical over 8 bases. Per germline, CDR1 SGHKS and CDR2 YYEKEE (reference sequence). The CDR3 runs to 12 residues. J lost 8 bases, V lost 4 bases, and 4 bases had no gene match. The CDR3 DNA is TGTGCCAGCAGCCCGGACAGGGCCGAAGCTTTCTTT. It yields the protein CASSPDRAEAFF.

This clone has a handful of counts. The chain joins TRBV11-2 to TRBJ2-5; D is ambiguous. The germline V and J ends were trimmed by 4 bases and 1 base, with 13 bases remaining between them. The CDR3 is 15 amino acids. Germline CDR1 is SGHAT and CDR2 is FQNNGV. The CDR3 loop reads CASSWIGSVQETQYF. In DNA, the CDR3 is TGTGCCAGCAGCTGGATTGGGTCAGTCCAAGAGACCCAGTACTTC.

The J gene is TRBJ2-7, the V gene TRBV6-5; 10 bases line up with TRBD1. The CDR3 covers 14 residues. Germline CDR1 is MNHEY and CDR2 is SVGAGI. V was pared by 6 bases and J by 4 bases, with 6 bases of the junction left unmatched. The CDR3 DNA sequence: TGTGCCAGCAGAACTCGGGACAGGGGTTACGAGCAGTACTTC. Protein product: CASRTRDRGYEQYF.

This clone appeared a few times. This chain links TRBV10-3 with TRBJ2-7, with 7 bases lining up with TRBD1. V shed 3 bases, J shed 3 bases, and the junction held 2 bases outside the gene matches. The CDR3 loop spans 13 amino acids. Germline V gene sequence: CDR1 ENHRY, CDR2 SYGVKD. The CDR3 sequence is CAISEDRDYEQYF. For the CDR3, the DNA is TGTGCCATCAGTGAAGACAGGGACTACGAGCAGTACTTC.